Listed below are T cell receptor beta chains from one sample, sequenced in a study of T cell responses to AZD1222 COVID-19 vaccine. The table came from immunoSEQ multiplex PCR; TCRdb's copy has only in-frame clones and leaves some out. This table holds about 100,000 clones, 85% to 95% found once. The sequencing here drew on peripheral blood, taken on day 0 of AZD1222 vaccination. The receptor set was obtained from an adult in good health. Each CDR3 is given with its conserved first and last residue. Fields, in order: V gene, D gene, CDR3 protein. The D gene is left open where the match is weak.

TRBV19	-	CASVTRGNTGELFF
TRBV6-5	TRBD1	CASSSGTGGPHTF
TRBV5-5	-	CASSPLTDSFGELFF
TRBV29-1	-	CSVEEWVRSTDTQYF
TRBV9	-	CASSVDQVYNSPLHF
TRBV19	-	CASSGLIRPYEQYF
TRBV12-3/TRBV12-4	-	CASRRDLAEQYF
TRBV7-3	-	CASSSTGSGTIYF
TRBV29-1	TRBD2	CSVEDGRGRSYNEQFF
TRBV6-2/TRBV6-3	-	CASSYARARRVTYEQYF
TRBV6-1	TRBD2	CASSESGRYGDTQYF
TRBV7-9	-	CASSLSRGHGYTF
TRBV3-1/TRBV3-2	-	CASSPSPDQPQHF
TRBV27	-	CASRDLGSGANVLTF
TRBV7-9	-	CASSHTTGWDNEKLFF
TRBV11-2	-	CASSSTNGPVYEQYF
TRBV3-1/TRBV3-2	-	CASSQDWGLGPGELFF
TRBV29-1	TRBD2	CSVQEREYEQYF
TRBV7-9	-	CASSLASGTNPGYTF
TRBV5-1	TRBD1	CASSSGQGGAEAFF
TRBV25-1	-	CASSPGATNEKLFF
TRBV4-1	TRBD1	CASSRTGDSYEQYF
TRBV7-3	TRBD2	CASSSSSGSDEQFF
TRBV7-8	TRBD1	CASSHGTDSNQPQHF
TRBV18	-	CASSTLISGDYNSPLHF
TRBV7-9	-	CASSDRDSLTYEQYF
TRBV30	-	CAWSPWNEKLFF
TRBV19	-	CASSIRVNTEAFF
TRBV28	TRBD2	CASSLMVLAGGQNEQFF
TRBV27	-	CASSLRGGAYEQYF
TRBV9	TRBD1	CASSGQGLETQYF
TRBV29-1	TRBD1	CSVRTGKETQYF
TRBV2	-	CASSQGDEQFF
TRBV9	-	CANRQPAVTDTQYF
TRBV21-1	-	CASSKDVSGYTF
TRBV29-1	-	CSARIPDTQYF
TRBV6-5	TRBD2	CASGPGLASGELFF
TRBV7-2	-	CASSPAAVGADEQFF
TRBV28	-	CASSLLRGNTEAFF
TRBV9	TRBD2	CASSFGLAGGLEQFF
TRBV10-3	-	CAISESAIGNTDTQYF
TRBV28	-	CASSFQMNTEAFF
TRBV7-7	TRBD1	CASSLVGTGYQPQHF
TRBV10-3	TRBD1	CAISEGGQGLSYEQYF
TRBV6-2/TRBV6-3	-	CASSYQLTEQFF
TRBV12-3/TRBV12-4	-	CASSPPRSQPQHF
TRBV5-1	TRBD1	CASSWSETGNPYEQYF
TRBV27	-	CASSLSFRGNQPQHF
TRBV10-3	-	CAISELGRGNQPQHF
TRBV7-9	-	CASSFGGLTGNTIYF
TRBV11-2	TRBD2	CASSREEGETQYF
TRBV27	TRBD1	CASSPDRGNQPQHF
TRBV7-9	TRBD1	CASSLVQGPYEQYF
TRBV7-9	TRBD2	CASRWTSQQETQYF
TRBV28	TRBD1	CASSVPPGQNEKLFF
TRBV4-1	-	CASSQEVRDEQYF
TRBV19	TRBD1	CASSLDRGRPPNTEAFF